The 5 T cell receptor beta chains listed next were all sequenced from one sample in a study of identical twins. In TCRdb, the 5' RACE reads were re-called with MiXCR into one record per CDR3 protein. The repertoire holds hundreds of thousands of distinct CDR3 sequences, with approximately 13% as singletons. This sample also appeared in a second study, on yellow fever vaccine responses in identical twins.

Sequencing used PBMCs. The receptor set was obtained from a woman aged 18 to 35 in good health.

The gene calls are TRBV6-5 and TRBJ1-1, with TRBD1 matching over 7 bases. V was clipped by 2 bases and J by 5 bases; unmatched bases: 2. Germline CDR1 and CDR2: MNHEY and SVGAGI. The CDR3 extends over 13 amino acids. CDR3 coding DNA: TGTGCCAGCAGTTACAGGGGGCGGACTGAAGCTTTCTTT. Its translation is CASSYRGRTEAFF.

This clonotype came up many times. V is TRBV7-2 and J is TRBJ1-4; 7 bases map to TRBD1. V dropped 5 bases and J dropped 7; count of bases not matched to a gene: 10. The CDR3 has 15 residues. Per germline, CDR1 SGHTA and CDR2 FQGNSA. The CDR3 bases are TGTGCCAGCAGCGGTGCCGAAGGGGGCAGTGAAAAACTGTTTTTT. Its translation: CASSGAEGGSEKLFF.

This clonotype was picked up a small number of times. The chain has TRBV29-1 and TRBJ2-5; D is unclear. The V gene lost 1 base and the J gene lost 5 bases, with 11 bases spanning the gap. Germline V gene sequence: CDR1 SQVTM, CDR2 ANQGSEA. The CDR3 contains 13 residues. The CDR3 loop reads CSVEATRSETQYF. As DNA, the CDR3 is TGCAGCGTTGAAGCGACTCGGTCGGAGACCCAGTACTTC.

The chain recombines TRBV7-9 with TRBJ1-3; D ambiguous. From germline, CDR1 is SEHNR and CDR2 FQNEAQ (reference sequence). The CDR3 is 13 residues long. The V and J ends lost 5 bases and 1 base respectively, with 6 bases between them. CDR3 nucleotide sequence: TGTGCCAGCAGCCTCCAATCTGGAAACACCATATATTTT. Its protein product is CASSLQSGNTIYF.

The chain couples TRBV5-5 to TRBJ2-5, with TRBD2 as a possible D gene (6 bases). The CDR3 sequence is 15 residues long. Per germline, CDR1 SGHKS and CDR2 YYEKEE (reference sequence). Trimming removed 4 bases at V and 3 bases at J, with 16 bases between. The CDR3 region has the DNA TGTGCCAGCAGCCGTGCGGGACGAGACAAAGAGACCCAGTACTTC. It is translated as CASSRAGRDKETQYF. The variable domain in full, completed from reference TRBV5-5 and TRBJ2-5, reads DAGVTQSPTHLIKTRGQQVTLRCSPISGHKSVSWYQQVLGQGPQFIFQYYEKEERGRGNFPDRFSARQFPNYSSELNVNALLLGDSALYLCASSRAGRDKETQYFGPGTRLLVL.